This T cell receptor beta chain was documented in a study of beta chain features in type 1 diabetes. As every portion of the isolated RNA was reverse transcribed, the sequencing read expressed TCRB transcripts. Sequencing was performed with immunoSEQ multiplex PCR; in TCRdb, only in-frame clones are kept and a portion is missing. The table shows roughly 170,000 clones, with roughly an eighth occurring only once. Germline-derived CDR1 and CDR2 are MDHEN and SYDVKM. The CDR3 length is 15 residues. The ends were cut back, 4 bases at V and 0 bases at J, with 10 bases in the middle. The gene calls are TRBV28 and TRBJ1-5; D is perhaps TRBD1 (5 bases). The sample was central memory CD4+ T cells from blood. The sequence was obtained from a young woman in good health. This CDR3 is CASSSAGVSNQPQHF. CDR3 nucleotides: TGTGCCAGCAGTTCGGCGGGGGTTAGCAATCAGCCCCAGCATTTT.